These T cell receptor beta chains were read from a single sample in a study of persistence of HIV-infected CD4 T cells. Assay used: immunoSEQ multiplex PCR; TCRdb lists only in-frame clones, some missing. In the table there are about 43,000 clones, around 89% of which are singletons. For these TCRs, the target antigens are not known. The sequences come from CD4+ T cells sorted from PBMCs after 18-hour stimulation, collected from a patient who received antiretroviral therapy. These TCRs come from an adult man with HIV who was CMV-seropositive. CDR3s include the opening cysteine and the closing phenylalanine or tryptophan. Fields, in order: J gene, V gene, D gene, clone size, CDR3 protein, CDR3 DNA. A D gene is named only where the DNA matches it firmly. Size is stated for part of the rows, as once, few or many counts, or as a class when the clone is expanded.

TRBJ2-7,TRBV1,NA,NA,CTSSQLPGLPLGTYEQYF,TGCACCAGCAGCCAACTTCCGGGACTGCCTCTGGGGACCTACGAGCAGTACTTC
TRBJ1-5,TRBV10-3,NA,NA,CAISESLGQPQHF,TGTGCCATCAGTGAGTCCCTAGGTCAGCCCCAGCATTTT
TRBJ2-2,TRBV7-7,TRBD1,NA,CASSPGTVRLNTGELFF,TGTGCCAGCAGCCCGGGGACAGTCCGATTGAACACCGGGGAGCTGTTTTTT
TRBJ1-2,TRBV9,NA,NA,CASSAAKGARGRYGYTF,TGTGCCAGCAGCGCCGCCAAAGGGGCCCGGGGAAGGTATGGCTACACCTTC
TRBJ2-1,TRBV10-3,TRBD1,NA,CAISDLLTGEGEQFF,TGTGCCATCAGTGACCTCCTGACAGGGGAAGGGGAGCAGTTCTTC
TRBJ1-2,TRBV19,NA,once,CASSPGGRGGYTF,TGTGCCAGTAGTCCGGGGGGCCGTGGCGGCTACACCTTC
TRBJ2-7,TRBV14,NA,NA,CASSQDRLRYEQYF,TGTGCCAGCAGCCAAGATAGACTGAGGTACGAGCAGTACTTC
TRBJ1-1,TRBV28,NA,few,CASGTVNTEAFF,TGTGCCAGTGGGACCGTGAACACTGAAGCTTTCTTT
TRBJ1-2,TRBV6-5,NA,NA,CASSYSKVYGYTF,TGTGCCAGCAGTTACTCGAAGGTATATGGCTACACCTTC
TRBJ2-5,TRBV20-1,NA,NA,CSANGGETQYF,TGCAGTGCTAACGGGGGTGAGACCCAGTACTTC
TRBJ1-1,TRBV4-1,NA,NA,CASSQEPQGGFAFF,TGCGCCAGCAGCCAAGAGCCGCAGGGTGGGTTTGCTTTCTTT
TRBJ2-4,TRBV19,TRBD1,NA,CASRSRTGGRNIQYF,TGTGCCAGTAGAAGTAGGACAGGGGGAAGAAACATTCAGTACTTC
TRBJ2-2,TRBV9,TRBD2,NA,CASSVASGGARELFF,TGTGCCAGCAGCGTAGCCAGCGGGGGGGCGCGGGAGCTGTTTTTT
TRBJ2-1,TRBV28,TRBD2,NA,CASSQLAGGPGDEQFF,TGTGCCAGCAGTCAACTAGCGGGGGGGCCTGGGGATGAGCAGTTCTTC
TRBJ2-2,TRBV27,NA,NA,CASSLGSGVGELFF,TGTGCCAGCAGCTTAGGATCAGGGGTCGGGGAGCTGTTTTTT
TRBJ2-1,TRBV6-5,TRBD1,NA,CASTDRGEQFF,TGTGCCAGCACCGACAGGGGTGAGCAGTTCTTC
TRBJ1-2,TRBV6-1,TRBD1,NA,CASSEGYQGAYGYTF,TGTGCCAGCAGTGAAGGGTATCAGGGGGCTTATGGCTACACCTTC
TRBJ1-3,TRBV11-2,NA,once,CASSLVTGFGNTIYF,TGTGCCAGCAGCTTAGTAACAGGGTTTGGAAACACCATATATTTT
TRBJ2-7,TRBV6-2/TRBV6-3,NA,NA,CASSLQASGYEQYF,TGTGCCAGCAGTTTACAGGCTTCTGGCTACGAGCAGTACTTC
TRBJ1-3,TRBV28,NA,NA,CATSGSGNTIYF,TGTGCCACCTCGGGAAGCGGAAACACCATATATTTT
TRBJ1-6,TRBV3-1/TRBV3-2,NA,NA,CASSQDRGRGNNSPLHF,TGTGCCAGCAGCCAAGATCGAGGCCGCGGCAATAATTCACCCCTCCACTTT
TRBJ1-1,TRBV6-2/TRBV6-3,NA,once,CASSSPTVKGTEAFF,TGTGCCAGCAGTTCCCCGACGGTCAAGGGCACTGAAGCTTTCTTT
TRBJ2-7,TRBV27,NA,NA,CASSFRGIHEQYF,TGTGCCAGCAGTTTTAGGGGGATCCACGAGCAGTACTTC